The 26 T cell receptor beta chains in this list originate from one sample, sequenced in a study of cytomegalovirus exposure and HLA in healthy donors (dated by TCRdb to the late 2010s). Libraries were made using the immunoSEQ multiplex PCR assay. For the multiplex PCR, a mixture combining 60 forward primers for TCR Vbeta segments and 13 reverse primers for TCR Jbeta segments was used. TCRdb holds this immuneACCESS table with in-frame rearrangements only. Some clones are missing; in checked studies, unresolved V genes explain under half, and the rest has no known cause. This sample is represented by about 180,000 clones; approximately 80% of them were singletons. About 1.3% of the sample is taken by the ten largest. Sequenced sample: PBMCs. The receptors here all came from a young man in good health and CMV-seronegative.

The chain is built from TRBV11-2 and TRBJ1-6; D ambiguous. Germline lookup yields CDR1 SGHAT and CDR2 FQNNGV. The V and J ends lost 8 bases and 4 bases respectively, with 21 bases between them. The length of the CDR3 is 17 residues. In nucleotides, the CDR3 is TGTGCCAGCGCCCTGCCGAGCGGGATCGGGTATAATTCACCCCTCCACTTT. Translating gives CASALPSGIGYNSPLHF.

The chain uses TRBV6-1 and TRBJ2-1; 9 bases map to TRBD2. The germline V gene has CDR1 MNHNS and CDR2 SASEGT. Losses at the gene ends were 2 bases for V and 7 bases for J; bases not matched to a gene: 12. The CDR3 runs to 17 residues. Here the CDR3 DNA reads TGTGCCAGCAGTGAATTCGTGGGTCGGAGCGGGGGGAATGAGCAGTTCTTC. Encoded protein: CASSEFVGRSGGNEQFF.

V gene TRBV7-2 combines with J gene TRBJ2-7; the match to TRBD2 covers 10 bases. After removal of 5 bases from V and 2 bases from J, the junction contained 6 bases not matched to a gene. This CDR3 contains 15 residues. Per germline, CDR1 SGHTA and CDR2 FQGNSA. The CDR3 DNA is TGTGCCAGCAGCCCCGCTAGCGGGAGAACCTACGAGCAGTACTTC. Residues: CASSPASGRTYEQYF. Full variable domain (remainder filled in from reference TRBV7-2 and TRBJ2-7): GAGVSQSPSNKVTEKGKDVELRCDPISGHTALYWYRQSLGQGLEFLIYFQGNSAPDKSGLPSDRFSAERTGGSVSTLTIQRTQQEDSAVYLCASSPASGRTYEQYFGPGTRLTVT.

This clone appeared a single time. For the CDR3, the DNA is TGTGCCAGCAGCTCCGCGGGGGGCAATGAGCAGTTCTTC. Residues: CASSSAGGNEQFF. This chain uses TRBV25-1 with TRBJ2-1, with TRBD2 matching 8 bases. The V segment lost 6 bases and the J segment 6 bases; nucleotides outside the gene matches: 4. Germline V gives CDR1 MGHDK, CDR2 SYGVNS. The CDR3 runs 13 residues.

The J gene is TRBJ2-2, the V gene TRBV29-1, with a weak D call TRBD2 (6 bases). Germline CDR1 SQVTM, CDR2 ANQGSEA. The ends were cut back, 8 bases at V and 5 bases at J, with 12 bases in the middle. The CDR3 has 12 residues. The CDR3 loop is CSILEGTGELFF. The CDR3 DNA sequence: TGCAGCATATTGGAGGGAACCGGGGAGCTGTTTTTT.

This chain connects TRBV10-3 to TRBJ2-3, with 11 nucleotides matching TRBD2. This CDR3 is built from 15 residues. V lost 4 bases, J lost 6 bases, and 6 bases stayed unmatched. Germline V gene sequence: CDR1 ENHRY, CDR2 SYGVKD. In nucleotides, the CDR3 is TGTGCCATCAGTGGACTAGCGGGACACATGGATACGCAGTATTTT. It codes for CAISGLAGHMDTQYF.

This clone was recorded a few times. The chain has TRBV4-3 and TRBJ2-7; 11 positions match TRBD1. Germline V CDR1 and CDR2: LGHNA, YSLEER. V shed 0 bases and J 2 bases; nucleotides not matched to a gene: 6. This CDR3 spans 17 amino acids. CDR3 nucleotides: TGCGCCAGCAGCCAAGAGCGAGGGACAGGGGGTACCTACGAGCAGTACTTC. Residues: CASSQERGTGGTYEQYF.

Only one count was recorded for this clone. This chain joins TRBV5-5 and TRBJ1-4; D not resolved. Germline assignment: CDR1 SGHKS and CDR2 YYEKEE (reference sequence). V lost 0 bases to trimming and J lost 3 bases, with 9 bases between them. The CDR3 is made up of 15 amino acids. This chain's CDR3 is CASSLETSPNEKLFF. The DNA for the CDR3 is TGTGCCAGCAGCTTGGAAACAAGTCCTAATGAAAAACTGTTTTTT.

This chain uses TRBV6-5 with TRBJ2-7; TRBD1 aligns across 9 bases. The V gene's germline CDR1 is MNHEY and CDR2 SVGAGI. There are 15 residues in the CDR3. The trim removed 6 bases at V and 0 bases at J, leaving 6 bases unmatched. As DNA, the CDR3 is TGTGCCAGCAGCCCCGGGACAGGGAGCTCCTACGAGCAGTACTTC. Encoded protein: CASSPGTGSSYEQYF.

The chain carries TRBV30 and TRBJ2-7; tentatively, D is TRBD1 (6 bases). V was shortened by 0 bases and J by 0 bases, with 12 bases between the two germline ends. The CDR3 contains 15 residues. The germline V gene has CDR1 GTSNPN and CDR2 SVGIG (reference sequence). CDR3: CAWSVRQAVSYEQYF. CDR3 in DNA: TGTGCCTGGAGTGTACGACAGGCTGTCTCCTACGAGCAGTACTTC.

The V call is TRBV14, the J call TRBJ2-7; 11 bases fit TRBD2. The CDR3 length is 14 residues. CDR1 and CDR2 (germline): SGHDN, FVKESK. V gave up 6 bases and J gave up 3 bases; unmatched junction bases: 4. This CDR3 is CASSLTSGNYEQYF. CDR3 in DNA: TGTGCCAGCAGTCTGACTAGCGGGAACTACGAGCAGTACTTC.

In regard to this clone: One junction end disagrees with the germline gene, perhaps due to a read error. The rearrangement uses TRBV30 and TRBJ2-7; 15 nucleotides line up with TRBD2. Germline-derived CDR1 and CDR2 are GTSNPN and SVGIG (reference sequence). The length of the CDR3 is 15 residues. In nucleotides, the CDR3 is TGTGCCCGGAGTTCCCCGGGACTAGCGGGAGGCGAGCAGTACTTC. Its protein is CARSSPGLAGGEQYF. Using reference TRBV30 and TRBJ2-7 for the parts outside the CDR3, the full variable domain is SQTIHQWPATLVQPVGSPLSLECTVEGTSNPNLYWYRQAAGRGLQLLFYSVGIGQISSEVPQNLSASRPQDRQFILSSKKLLLSDSGFYLCARSSPGLAGGEQYFGPGTRLTVT.

The J gene is TRBJ2-7, the V gene TRBV7-3; no reliable D call. Germline V gene lookup returns CDR1 SGHTA and CDR2 FQGTGA. The ends were cut back, 0 bases at V and 7 bases at J, with 13 bases in the middle. The CDR3 spans 14 residues. The CDR3 DNA reads TGTGCCAGCAGCTTAACGGGTGCTGGAGAAGAGCAGTACTTC. This sequence encodes CASSLTGAGEEQYF.

The chain employs TRBV19 and TRBJ1-2, with D hard to call. Germline lookup yields CDR1 LNHDA and CDR2 SQIVND (reference sequence). V lost 3 bases and J 3 bases, leaving 8 bases between the germline ends. The CDR3 spans 13 residues. DNA for the CDR3: TGTGCCAGTAGTATCAGAAGTGACTATGGCTACACCTTC. Translated: CASSIRSDYGYTF.

The rearrangement uses TRBV5-4 and TRBJ2-7, with D possibly TRBD2 on 6 matching bases. CDR1 SGHNT and CDR2 YYREEE come from the germline V gene (reference sequence). Trimming shortened V by 4 bases and J by 4 bases, and 12 bases separated the two germline ends. The CDR3 loop spans 13 amino acids. CDR3 bases: TGTGCCAGCAGCCACCGGGAGATGTACGAGCAGTACTTC. Translation gives CASSHREMYEQYF.

This chain's CDR3 is CASSYNLAGRTSGANVLTF. Here the CDR3 DNA reads TGTGCCAGCAGTTATAATTTGGCAGGAAGAACCTCTGGGGCCAACGTCCTGACTTTC. The chain has TRBV28 and TRBJ2-6; D is ambiguous. The CDR3 consists of 19 residues. With 4 bases removed from V and 0 bases from J, the gap between germline ends came to 19 bases. Germline-derived CDR1 and CDR2 are MDHEN and SYDVKM.

This sequence joins TRBV5-1 and TRBJ2-2, with 9 bases matching TRBD1. V shed 4 bases, J shed 5 bases, and the junction held 3 bases outside the gene matches. The CDR3 has 14 amino acids. Germline V gene sequence: CDR1 SGHRS, CDR2 YFSETQ. CDR3 DNA sequence: TGCGCCAGCAGCCGGGACAGGGAGACCGGGGAGCTGTTTTTT. As protein: CASSRDRETGELFF.

The chain carries TRBV13 and TRBJ2-3; TRBD1 agrees at 10 bases. This CDR3 spans 16 amino acids. J lost 5 bases, V lost 6 bases, and 11 bases had no gene match. Germline CDR1 and CDR2: PRHDT and FYEKMQ (reference sequence). The CDR3 nucleotides read TGTGCCAGCAGTTCATCCGGGACAGGGGTGTTAGATACGCAGTATTTT. Amino acids: CASSSSGTGVLDTQYF. Filled out from reference TRBV13 and TRBJ2-3, the complete variable domain reads AAGVIQSPRHLIKEKRETATLKCYPIPRHDTVYWYQQGPGQDPQFLISFYEKMQSDKGSIPDRFSAQQFSDYHSELNMSSLELGDSALYFCASSSSGTGVLDTQYFGPGTRLTVL.

This chain links TRBV6-6 with TRBJ2-1; TRBD1 matches at 9 bases. The germline V gene encodes CDR1 MNHNY and CDR2 SVGAGI (reference sequence). This CDR3 spans 16 amino acids. Germline trimming cut 6 bases from V and 4 bases from J; bases unmatched to any gene: 10. The DNA for the CDR3 is TGTGCCAGCAGCCATTCACAGGGGGCATCTTACAATGAGCAGTTCTTC. Translated: CASSHSQGASYNEQFF.

The V call is TRBV6-5, the J call TRBJ2-7; 9 positions match TRBD2. There are 14 residues in the CDR3. The germline gives CDR1 MNHEY, CDR2 SVGAGI. Trimming removed 5 bases from V and 4 bases from J; junction bases left unmatched: 6. In nucleotides, the CDR3 is TGTGCCAGCAGTCTAGCGGGGAGGGGTTACGAGCAGTACTTC. Protein sequence: CASSLAGRGYEQYF.

J is TRBJ2-1 and V is TRBV29-1; 9 positions match TRBD2. This CDR3 is built from 15 residues. Germline values: CDR1 SQVTM, CDR2 ANQGSEA. V was pared by 7 bases and J by 7 bases, with 14 bases of the junction left unmatched. CDR3 loop: CSAQAGSGGWNEQFF. CDR3 in DNA: TGCAGCGCCCAAGCGGGTAGCGGGGGTTGGAATGAGCAGTTCTTC.

This clone has just a few counts. This chain joins TRBV5-4 and TRBJ1-6, with TRBD1 as a possible D gene (5 bases). V shed 4 bases and J shed 0 bases, with 11 bases lying between them. CDR3 length: 16 amino acids. CDR1 SGHNT and CDR2 YYREEE come from the germline V gene (reference sequence). The CDR3 DNA reads as TGTGCCAGCAGCGATTTGGGGCGCTCCTATAATTCACCCCTCCACTTT. Translated: CASSDLGRSYNSPLHF. Together with reference TRBV5-4 and TRBJ1-6, the CDR3 gives the full variable domain: ETGVTQSPTHLIKTRGQQVTLRCSSQSGHNTVSWYQQALGQGPQFIFQYYREEENGRGNFPPRFSGLQFPNYSSELNVNALELDDSALYLCASSDLGRSYNSPLHFGNGTRLTVT.

The rearrangement links TRBV6-5 to TRBJ1-2, with a possible D match to TRBD1 (6 bases). Deletions cut 0 bases from V and 5 bases from J, with 13 bases between. Germline V lookup: CDR1 MNHEY, CDR2 SVGAGI. The CDR3 sequence is 15 residues long. The DNA for the CDR3 is TGTGCCAGCAGTTACTCGTCGGCAGGGGCGTATGGCTACACCTTC. This translates into CASSYSSAGAYGYTF.

This clone was counted once. This chain connects TRBV4-1 to TRBJ1-5, with 9 bases lining up with TRBD1. The ends lost 1 base at V and 6 bases at J; junction bases unmatched: 4. The V gene's germline CDR1 is MGHRA and CDR2 YSYEKL. This CDR3 is 15 amino acids long. This chain's CDR3 is CASSQGDRGGQPQHF. The CDR3 DNA is TGCGCCAGCAGCCAAGGAGACAGGGGGGGTCAGCCCCAGCATTTT.

This clone was observed once. V and J are TRBV4-3 and TRBJ1-1; tentatively, D is TRBD1 (6 bases). The CDR3 consists of 17 residues. The germline gives CDR1 LGHNA, CDR2 YSLEER. The V and J ends lost 4 bases and 2 bases respectively, with 20 bases between them. The CDR3 nucleotides read TGCGCCAGCAGCCTCGGACAGATGGGAATCGCCAACACTGAAGCTTTCTTT. Amino acids: CASSLGQMGIANTEAFF.

This chain uses TRBV7-6 with TRBJ2-7; tentatively, D is TRBD1 (5 bases). Germline values: CDR1 SGHVS, CDR2 FNYEAQ. V lost 2 bases to trimming and J lost 3 bases, with 11 bases between them. CDR3 size: 14 residues. CDR3 sequence: CASSLSGFVYEQYF. CDR3 DNA sequence: TGTGCCAGCAGCTTATCAGGGTTCGTCTACGAGCAGTACTTC.